This T cell receptor (beta chain) was captured by sequencing in a study of cytotoxic CD8 clonotypes in ibrutinib-treated CLL. Findings and caveats of the study: In comparison with age-matched healthy donors, baseline clonality was higher and tracked circulating CD8+ T-cell counts. Public clonotypes (which were uncommon) either contracted or remained stable on treatment.

Of note for this clone: Its antigen is undetermined.

CDR1 is SGHRS, CDR2 YFSETQ, per germline. V lost 3 bases, J lost 2 bases, and 10 bases lay in between. The CDR3 covers 14 residues. Only in-frame clones appear in the TCRdb table, and some are missing; sequencing was by immunoSEQ multiplex PCR. The sample yields about 300,000 clones, 60% to 80% seen once. The clonotype originates from a human donor with chronic lymphocytic leukemia. The chain carries TRBV5-1 and TRBJ2-3; D might be TRBD1 (5 bases). Sequences were derived from PBMCs, sampled at disease progression, from a patient treated with ibrutinib. Written as DNA, the CDR3 is TGCGCCAGCAGCTCCCGACAGAACACAGATACGCAGTATTTT. Translation: CASSSRQNTDTQYF.